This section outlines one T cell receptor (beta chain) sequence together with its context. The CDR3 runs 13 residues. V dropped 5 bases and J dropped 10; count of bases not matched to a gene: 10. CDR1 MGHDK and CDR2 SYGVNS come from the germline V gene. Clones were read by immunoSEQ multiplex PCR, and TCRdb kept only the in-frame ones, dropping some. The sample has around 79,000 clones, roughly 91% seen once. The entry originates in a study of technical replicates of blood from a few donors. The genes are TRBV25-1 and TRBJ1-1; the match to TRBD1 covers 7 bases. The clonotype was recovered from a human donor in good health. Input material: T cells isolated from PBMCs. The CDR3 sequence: CASSLGGGIGAFF. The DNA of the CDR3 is TGTGCCAGCAGTTTAGGAGGGGGCATCGGAGCTTTCTTT.